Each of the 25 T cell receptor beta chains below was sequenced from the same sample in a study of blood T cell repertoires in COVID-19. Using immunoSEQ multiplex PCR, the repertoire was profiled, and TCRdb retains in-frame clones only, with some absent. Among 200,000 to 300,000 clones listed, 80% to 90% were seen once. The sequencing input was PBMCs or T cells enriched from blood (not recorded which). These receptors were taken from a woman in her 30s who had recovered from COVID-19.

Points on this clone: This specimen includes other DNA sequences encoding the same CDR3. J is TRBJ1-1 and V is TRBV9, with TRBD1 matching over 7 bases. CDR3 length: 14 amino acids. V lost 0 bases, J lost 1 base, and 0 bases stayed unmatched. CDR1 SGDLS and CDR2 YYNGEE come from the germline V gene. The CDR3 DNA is TGTGCCAGCAGCGTAGGACAGGGGAACACTGAAGCTTTCTTT. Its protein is CASSVGQGNTEAFF.

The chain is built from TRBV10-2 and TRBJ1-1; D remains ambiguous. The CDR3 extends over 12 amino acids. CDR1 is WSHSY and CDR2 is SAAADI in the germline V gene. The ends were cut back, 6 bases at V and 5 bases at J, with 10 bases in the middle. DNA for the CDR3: TGCGCCAGCAGGAAGAGTAGTACTGAAGCTTTCTTT. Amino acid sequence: CASRKSSTEAFF.

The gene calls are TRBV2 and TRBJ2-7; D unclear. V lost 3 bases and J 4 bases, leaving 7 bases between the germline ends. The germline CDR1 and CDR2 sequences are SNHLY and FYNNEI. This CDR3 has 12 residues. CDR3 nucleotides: TGTGCCAGCAGTGACGACAAATACGAGCAGTACTTC. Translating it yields CASSDDKYEQYF.

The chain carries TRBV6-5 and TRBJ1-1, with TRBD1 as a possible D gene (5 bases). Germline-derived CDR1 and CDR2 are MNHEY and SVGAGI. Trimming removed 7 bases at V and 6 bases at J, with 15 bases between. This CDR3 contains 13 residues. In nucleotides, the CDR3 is TGTGCCAGCAAACTTGAGGTAGGGGCTGAAGCTTTCTTT. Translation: CASKLEVGAEAFF.

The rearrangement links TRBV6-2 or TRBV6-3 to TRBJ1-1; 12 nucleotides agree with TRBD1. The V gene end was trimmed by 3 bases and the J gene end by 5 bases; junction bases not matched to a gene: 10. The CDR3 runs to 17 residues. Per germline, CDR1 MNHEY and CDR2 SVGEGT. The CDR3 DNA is TGTGCCAGCAGTTATCCCGGGACAGGGGGCTGGGGTACTGAAGCTTTCTTT. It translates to CASSYPGTGGWGTEAFF.

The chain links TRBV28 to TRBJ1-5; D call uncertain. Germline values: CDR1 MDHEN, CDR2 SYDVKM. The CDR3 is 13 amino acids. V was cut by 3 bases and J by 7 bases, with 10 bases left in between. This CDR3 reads CASSFLVRQPQHF. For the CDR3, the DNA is TGTGCCAGCAGTTTTTTGGTCCGGCAGCCCCAGCATTTT.

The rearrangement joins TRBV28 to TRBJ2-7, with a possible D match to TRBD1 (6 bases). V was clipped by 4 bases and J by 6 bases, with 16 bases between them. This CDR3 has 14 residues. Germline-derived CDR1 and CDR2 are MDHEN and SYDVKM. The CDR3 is CASSSPQGLSEQYF. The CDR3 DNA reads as TGTGCCAGCAGTTCCCCCCAGGGGCTCTCCGAGCAGTACTTC.

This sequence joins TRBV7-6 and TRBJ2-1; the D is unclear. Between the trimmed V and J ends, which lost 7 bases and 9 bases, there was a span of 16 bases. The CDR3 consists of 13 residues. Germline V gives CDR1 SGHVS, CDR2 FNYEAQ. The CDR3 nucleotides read TGTGCCAGCAACTCGCGACCCTCGGGTGAGCAGTTCTTC. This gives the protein CASNSRPSGEQFF.

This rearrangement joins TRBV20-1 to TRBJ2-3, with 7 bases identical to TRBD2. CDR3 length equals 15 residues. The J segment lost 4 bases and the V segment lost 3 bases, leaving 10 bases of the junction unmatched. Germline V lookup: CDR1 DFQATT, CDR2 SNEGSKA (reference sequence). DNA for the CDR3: TGCAGTGCTAGTTCGGGGCGGGAGTTAGCAGATACGCAGTATTTT. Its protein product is CSASSGRELADTQYF.

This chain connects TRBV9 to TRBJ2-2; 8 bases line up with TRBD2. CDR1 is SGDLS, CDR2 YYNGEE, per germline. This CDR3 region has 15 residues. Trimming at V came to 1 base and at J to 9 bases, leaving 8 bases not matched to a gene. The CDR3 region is CASSVSGGFPRELFF. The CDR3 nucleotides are TGTGCCAGCAGCGTAAGCGGGGGTTTCCCCAGGGAGCTGTTTTTT.

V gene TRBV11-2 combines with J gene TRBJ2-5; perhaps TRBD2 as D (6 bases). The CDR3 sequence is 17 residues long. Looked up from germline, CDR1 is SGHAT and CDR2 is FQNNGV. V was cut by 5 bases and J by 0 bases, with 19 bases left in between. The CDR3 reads CASSGRSVAVNQETQYF. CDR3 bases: TGTGCCAGCAGCGGACGATCGGTAGCGGTGAACCAAGAGACCCAGTACTTC.

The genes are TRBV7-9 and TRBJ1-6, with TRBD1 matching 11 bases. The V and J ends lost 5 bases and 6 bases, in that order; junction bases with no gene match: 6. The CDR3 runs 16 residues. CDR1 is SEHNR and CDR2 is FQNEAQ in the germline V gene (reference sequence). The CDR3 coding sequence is TGTGCCAGCAGCCTCTGGACAGGGGGCATTAATTCACCCCTCCACTTT. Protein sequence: CASSLWTGGINSPLHF.

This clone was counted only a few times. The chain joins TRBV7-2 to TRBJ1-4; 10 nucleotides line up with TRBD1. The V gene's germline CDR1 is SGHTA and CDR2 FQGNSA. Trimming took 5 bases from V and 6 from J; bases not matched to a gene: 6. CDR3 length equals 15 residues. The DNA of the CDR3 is TGTGCCAGCAGCGTCTCCGGGACAGGGGATGAAAAACTGTTTTTT. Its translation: CASSVSGTGDEKLFF.

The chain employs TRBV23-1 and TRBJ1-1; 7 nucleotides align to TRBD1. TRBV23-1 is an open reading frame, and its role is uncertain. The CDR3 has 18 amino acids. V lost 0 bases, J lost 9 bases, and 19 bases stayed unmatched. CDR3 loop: CASSQSKVGQTIWSQAFF. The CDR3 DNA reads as TGCGCCAGCAGTCAATCGAAGGTGGGACAGACGATTTGGTCCCAAGCTTTCTTT.

The CDR3 here is CSVDGRNDGNTIYF. CDR3 bases: TGCAGCGTTGATGGGAGGAATGACGGAAACACCATATATTTT. This chain connects TRBV29-1 to TRBJ1-3; D call uncertain. Germline CDR1 is SQVTM and CDR2 is ANQGSEA. The CDR3 extends over 14 amino acids. With 3 bases removed from V and 4 bases from J, the gap between germline ends came to 13 bases.

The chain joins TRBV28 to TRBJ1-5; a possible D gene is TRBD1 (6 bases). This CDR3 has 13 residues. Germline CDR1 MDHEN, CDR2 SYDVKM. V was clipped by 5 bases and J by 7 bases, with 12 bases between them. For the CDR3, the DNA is TGTGCCAGCAGTGAGGGGGGGGACCAGCCCCAGCATTTT. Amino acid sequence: CASSEGGDQPQHF.

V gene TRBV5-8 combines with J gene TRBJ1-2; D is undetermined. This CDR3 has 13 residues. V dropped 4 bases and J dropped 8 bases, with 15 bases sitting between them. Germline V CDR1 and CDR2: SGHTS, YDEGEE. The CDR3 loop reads CASSPDGVRGYTF. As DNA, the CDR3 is TGTGCCAGCAGCCCGGACGGGGTTCGGGGCTACACCTTC.

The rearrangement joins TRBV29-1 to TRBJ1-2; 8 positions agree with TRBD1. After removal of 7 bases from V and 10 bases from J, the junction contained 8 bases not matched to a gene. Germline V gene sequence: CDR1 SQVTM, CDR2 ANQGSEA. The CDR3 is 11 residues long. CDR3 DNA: TGCAGCGCCGGACAGGGATTTGACTACACCTTC. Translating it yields CSAGQGFDYTF.

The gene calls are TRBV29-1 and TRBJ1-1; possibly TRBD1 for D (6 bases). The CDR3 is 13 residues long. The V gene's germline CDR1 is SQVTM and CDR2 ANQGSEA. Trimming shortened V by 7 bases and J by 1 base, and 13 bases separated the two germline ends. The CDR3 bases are TGCAGCGGGCAGGGGTCGAGGAACACTGAAGCTTTCTTT. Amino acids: CSGQGSRNTEAFF.

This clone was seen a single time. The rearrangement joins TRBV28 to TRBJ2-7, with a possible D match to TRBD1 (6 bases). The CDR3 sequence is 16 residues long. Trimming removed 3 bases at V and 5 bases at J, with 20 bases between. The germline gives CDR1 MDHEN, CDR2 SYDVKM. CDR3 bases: TGTGCCAGCAGTTTTGTCCTAGGGGGAGCTGGGAACGAGCAGTACTTC. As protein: CASSFVLGGAGNEQYF.

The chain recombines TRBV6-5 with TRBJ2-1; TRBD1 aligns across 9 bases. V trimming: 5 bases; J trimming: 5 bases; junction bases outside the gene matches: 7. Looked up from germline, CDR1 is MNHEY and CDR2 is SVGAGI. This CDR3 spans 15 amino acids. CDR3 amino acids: CASSSPGQGNNEQFF. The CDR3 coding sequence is TGTGCCAGCAGTAGTCCGGGACAGGGTAACAATGAGCAGTTCTTC.

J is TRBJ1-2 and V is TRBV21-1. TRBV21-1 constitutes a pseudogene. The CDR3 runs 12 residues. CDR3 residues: CARKPGVYGYTF. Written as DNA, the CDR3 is TGTGCCAGAAAACCCGGAGTCTATGGCTACACCTTC.

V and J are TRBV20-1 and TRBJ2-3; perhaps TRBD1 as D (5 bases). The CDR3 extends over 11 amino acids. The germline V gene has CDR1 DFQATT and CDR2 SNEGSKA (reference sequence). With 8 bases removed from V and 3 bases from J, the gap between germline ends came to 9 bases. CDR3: CSTSGTDTQYF. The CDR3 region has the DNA TGCAGTACTTCAGGGACAGATACGCAGTATTTT.

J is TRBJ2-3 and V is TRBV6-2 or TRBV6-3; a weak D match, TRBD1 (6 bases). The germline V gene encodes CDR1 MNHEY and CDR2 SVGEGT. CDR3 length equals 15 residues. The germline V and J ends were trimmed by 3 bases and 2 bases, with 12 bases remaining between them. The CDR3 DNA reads TGTGCCAGCAGTTATTCTGGGGGCCCCACAGATACGCAGTATTTT. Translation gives CASSYSGGPTDTQYF.

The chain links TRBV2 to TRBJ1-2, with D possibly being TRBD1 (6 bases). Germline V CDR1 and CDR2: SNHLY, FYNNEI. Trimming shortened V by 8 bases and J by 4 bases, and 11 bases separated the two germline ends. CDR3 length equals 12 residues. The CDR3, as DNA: TGTGCCAGCGAGACAGGTGTCTATGGCTACACCTTC. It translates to CASETGVYGYTF.